The next 5 T cell receptor beta chains were all read from a single sample in a study of T cell responses to AZD1222 COVID-19 vaccine. The method was immunoSEQ multiplex PCR; TCRdb's version includes in-frame clones alone and lacks a portion of them. The sample includes around 100,000 clones, 84% seen only once; the top ten take about 9.4%. The specimen comprised peripheral blood, sampled on day 0 of AZD1222 vaccination. These TCRs come from an adult in good health.

The chain links TRBV12-3 or TRBV12-4 to TRBJ2-5; no clear D gene. The V and J ends lost 3 bases and 5 bases respectively, with 7 bases between them. CDR3 size: 12 residues. The CDR3 here is CASSFISETQYF. CDR3 nucleotide sequence: TGTGCCAGCAGTTTCATCAGTGAGACCCAGTACTTC.

V gene TRBV2 combines with J gene TRBJ2-3, with 8 bases aligning to TRBD2. The CDR3 loop spans 16 amino acids. Trimming removed 3 bases from V and 4 bases from J; junction bases left unmatched: 9. CDR1 and CDR2 from the germline V gene are SNHLY and FYNNEI. The CDR3 region is CASSDIGGREADTQYF. The CDR3 DNA sequence: TGTGCCAGCAGTGATATTGGGGGGCGGGAGGCAGATACGCAGTATTTT.

This rearrangement joins TRBV4-1 to TRBJ2-5, with 9 nucleotides matching TRBD1. Germline CDR1 and CDR2: MGHRA and YSYEKL. The CDR3 runs 15 residues. V shed 4 bases, J shed 4 bases, and the junction held 7 bases outside the gene matches. CDR3 DNA: TGCGCCAGCAGCCCAATGACAGGGGGAGTAGAGACCCAGTACTTC. Translating gives CASSPMTGGVETQYF.

This clone was seen a single time. The chain carries TRBV5-1 and TRBJ2-7; D gene unclear. The CDR3 covers 15 residues. Trimming took off 2 bases at V and 5 bases at J, with 17 bases between the two ends. The germline V gene encodes CDR1 SGHRS and CDR2 YFSETQ. CDR3 residues: CASSFQTSGLDEQYF. CDR3 coding DNA: TGCGCCAGCAGCTTCCAAACCTCGGGTCTCGACGAGCAGTACTTC.

This chain uses TRBV7-9 with TRBJ1-6; TRBD1 is a possible D gene (5 bases). V was trimmed by 5 bases and J by 8 bases, leaving 13 bases between them. Germline assignment: CDR1 SEHNR and CDR2 FQNEAQ (reference sequence). There are 14 residues in the CDR3. CDR3 loop: CASSVGVWDSPLHF. DNA of the CDR3: TGTGCCAGCAGCGTGGGGGTTTGGGATTCACCCCTCCACTTT. The whole variable domain, remainder taken from reference TRBV7-9 and TRBJ1-6, is DTGVSQNPRHKITKRGQNVTFRCDPISEHNRLYWYRQTLGQGPEFLTYFQNEAQLEKSRLLSDRFSAERPKGSFSTLEIQRTEQGDSAMYLCASSVGVWDSPLHFGNGTRLTVT.